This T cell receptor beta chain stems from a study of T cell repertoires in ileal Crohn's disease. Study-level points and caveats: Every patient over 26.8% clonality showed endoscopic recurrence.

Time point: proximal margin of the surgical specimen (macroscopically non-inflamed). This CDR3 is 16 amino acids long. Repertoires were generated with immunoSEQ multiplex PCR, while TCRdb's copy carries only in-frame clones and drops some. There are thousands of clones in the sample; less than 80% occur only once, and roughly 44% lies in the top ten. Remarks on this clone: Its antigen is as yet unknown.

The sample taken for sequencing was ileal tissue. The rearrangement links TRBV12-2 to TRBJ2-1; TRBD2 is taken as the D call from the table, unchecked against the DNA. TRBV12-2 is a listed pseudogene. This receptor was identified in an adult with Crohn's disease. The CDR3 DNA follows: TGTGCAAGTCGCTTAGTCCCGGGACTAGCGGTAAATGAGCAGTTCTTC. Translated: CASRLVPGLAVNEQFF.